The 11 T cell receptor beta chains in this list originate from one sample, sequenced in a study of shared clonotypes between healthy human individuals. Terminally differentiated effector memory CD45RA+ cells were excluded by CCR7 positive selection of CD45RO-negative cells. Assay: immunoSEQ multiplex PCR; the TCRdb copy retains only in-frame clones and omits some. The sample contains some 740,000 clones, 90% to 95% of which appear only once. Sequencing was carried out using naive CD8+ T cells sorted from blood. The receptors here all came from a man aged 30 to 45 in good health.

This rearrangement joins TRBV7-3 to TRBJ2-1; D unresolved. CDR1 is SGHTA, CDR2 FQGTGA, per germline. The V end was cut by 5 bases, the J end by 7 bases, with 12 bases between. The CDR3 covers 13 residues. CDR3 loop: CASSLMVKNEQFF. The CDR3 region has the DNA TGTGCCAGCAGCCTAATGGTGAAGAATGAGCAGTTCTTC.

The chain employs TRBV7-2 and TRBJ2-7, with unresolved D. Germline CDR1 and CDR2: SGHTA and FQGNSA. The V and J ends lost 2 bases and 4 bases respectively, with 21 bases between them. CDR3 length: 17 residues. This CDR3 is CASSLLRPLVTRYEQYF. In nucleotides, the CDR3 is TGTGCCAGCAGCTTATTGCGCCCATTAGTGACCCGATACGAGCAGTACTTC.

This chain joins TRBV7-2 and TRBJ1-1, with a tentative D call TRBD1 (5 bases). The ends were cut back, 1 base at V and 1 base at J, with 7 bases in the middle. The CDR3 is 14 amino acids. CDR1 and CDR2 from the germline V gene are SGHTA and FQGNSA. The chain's CDR3 is CASSLGRANTEAFF. In nucleotides, the CDR3 is TGTGCCAGCAGCTTAGGCAGGGCGAACACTGAAGCTTTCTTT.

The chain links TRBV7-9 to TRBJ2-1; TRBD1 or TRBD2 may be the D gene (5 bases each). The CDR3 sequence is 17 residues long. Germline V gene lookup returns CDR1 SEHNR and CDR2 FQNEAQ (reference sequence). The V end was cut by 3 bases, the J end by 4 bases, with 19 bases between. CDR3 DNA sequence: TGTGCCAGCAGCTTTGCCCCGGGAAAGGGGCTTTACAATGAGCAGTTCTTC. Translated: CASSFAPGKGLYNEQFF.

This rearrangement joins TRBV5-4 to TRBJ2-1, with 7 bases matching TRBD2. Trimming took 4 bases from V and 8 from J; bases not matched to a gene: 6. The CDR3 contains 13 residues. Germline V gene data show CDR1 as SGHNT and CDR2 as YYREEE (reference sequence). The CDR3 protein is CASSLRLADEQFF. Written as DNA, the CDR3 is TGTGCCAGCAGCCTGAGACTAGCCGATGAGCAGTTCTTC.

The chain recombines TRBV7-9 with TRBJ2-7, with D tentatively TRBD1 or TRBD2 (5 bases each). Germline V lookup: CDR1 SEHNR, CDR2 FQNEAQ (reference sequence). Trimming removed 4 bases at V and 0 bases at J, with 13 bases between. This CDR3 comprises 15 residues. CDR3 in amino acids: CASSSPGRLSYEQYF. The CDR3 DNA sequence: TGTGCCAGCAGCTCCCCGGGACGCCTCTCCTACGAGCAGTACTTC.

The chain recombines TRBV27 with TRBJ2-3; D call uncertain. V was shortened by 2 bases and J by 4 bases, with 10 bases between the two germline ends. This CDR3 region has 14 residues. Germline-derived CDR1 and CDR2 are MNHEY and SMNVEV (reference sequence). CDR3 nucleotide sequence: TGTGCCAGCAGTTTACTTGACCCCTCAGATACGCAGTATTTT. It translates to CASSLLDPSDTQYF.

Here the CDR3 DNA reads TGTGCCAGCAGCTTAGACACTCCGGGGGACGAGCAGTACTTC. Residues: CASSLDTPGDEQYF. The rearrangement links TRBV11-2 to TRBJ2-7; tentatively, D is TRBD2 (6 bases). This CDR3 is built from 14 residues. Germline V gives CDR1 SGHAT, CDR2 FQNNGV. V dropped 0 bases and J dropped 5 bases, with 11 bases sitting between them.

This clone has only one observation. The chain links TRBV18 to TRBJ2-5; D remains unclear. V lost 0 bases, J lost 5 bases, and 7 bases lay in between. The CDR3 totals 13 residues. The germline CDR1 and CDR2 sequences are KGHSH and LQKENI. The CDR3 DNA reads TGTGCCAGCTCACCACCGTTATTGGAGACCCAGTACTTC. This encodes CASSPPLLETQYF.

The chain recombines TRBV4-3 with TRBJ2-1; 9 positions match TRBD2. V lost 0 bases to trimming and J lost 0 bases; unmatched junction nucleotides: 18. The germline V gene has CDR1 LGHNA and CDR2 YSLEER. The CDR3 has 22 residues. In nucleotides, the CDR3 is TGCGCCAGCAGCCAAGATGGACCTTGGGCTAGCGGGATGGTGGGCTCCTACAATGAGCAGTTCTTC. It encodes CASSQDGPWASGMVGSYNEQFF.

This clone was seen a single time. The rearrangement joins TRBV7-9 to TRBJ2-7, with 7 nucleotides matching TRBD1. CDR1 and CDR2 (germline): SEHNR, FQNEAQ (reference sequence). J lost 5 bases, V lost 5 bases, and 6 bases had no gene match. This CDR3 is 13 amino acids long. CDR3 DNA: TGTGCCAGCAGCAAAGAGACAGGGAACGAGCAGTACTTC. Amino acids: CASSKETGNEQYF.